Presented here are 26 T cell receptor beta chains from one specimen sequenced in a study of spatial heterogeneity in lung cancer. MiXCR, run by TCRdb on the 5' RACE reads, gives a single entry per CDR3 protein. The table has more than 9,000 distinct CDR3 sequences, roughly 6.2% seen once. The time point is: sample taken at primary tumor resection. Material for sequencing was whole RNA from tumor, nontumor lung or frozen PBMC, left unsorted. The sequenced sample was normal lung tissue next to the tumor, obtained at surgery. The receptor source for this set is a male donor with early-stage non-small cell lung cancer.

This clonotype has ten or more counts. The library was designed around alpha chains, so this beta chain is a stray read whose abundance carries little weight. The CDR3 region is CSATIMAGVRGTDTQYF. CDR3 coding DNA: TGCAGTGCCACGATTATGGCGGGAGTAAGGGGCACAGATACGCAGTATTTT. This chain joins TRBV20-1 and TRBJ2-3; TRBD2 aligns across 7 bases. Trimming took 6 bases from V and 1 from J; bases not matched to a gene: 16. Looked up from germline, CDR1 is DFQATT and CDR2 is SNEGSKA (reference sequence). There are 17 residues in the CDR3.

This clonotype was seen many times. Because this beta chain is a stray read in a library intended to capture alpha chains, its abundance should not be given much weight. The chain has TRBV20-1 and TRBJ1-2; D is possibly TRBD1 (6 bases). This CDR3 is 14 amino acids long. Trimming removed 5 bases at V and 5 bases at J, with 18 bases between. CDR1 and CDR2 from the germline V gene are DFQATT and SNEGSKA (reference sequence). Here the CDR3 DNA reads TGCAGTGCTTATGTGTCAGGGGAGGGTTATGGCTACACCTTC. It encodes CSAYVSGEGYGYTF.

This clonotype was found many times. A library made for alpha chains picked up this beta chain off target, so its size means little. CDR3 region: CASKDSRNTEAFF. DNA for the CDR3: TGCGCCAGCAAGGACAGTAGGAACACTGAAGCTTTCTTT. The chain has TRBV5-1 and TRBJ1-1, with a tentative D call TRBD1 (6 bases). The CDR3 sequence is 13 residues long. V was cut by 6 bases and J by 1 base, with 10 bases left in between. The germline gives CDR1 SGHRS, CDR2 YFSETQ.

This clonotype has ten or more counts. Since it is a stray read in a library aimed at alpha chains, this beta chain has a size that is not meaningful. The rearrangement joins TRBV30 to TRBJ1-1; D unclear. CDR3 length equals 11 residues. Germline V CDR1 and CDR2: GTSNPN, SVGIG (reference sequence). Trimming took 2 bases from V and 5 from J, leaving 6 bases between them. CDR3 protein: CAWSQQTEAFF. The CDR3 nucleotides are TGTGCCTGGAGTCAGCAGACTGAAGCTTTCTTT.

To note about this clonotype: This beta chain lies outside the target of a library built for alpha chains; its clone size means little. V and J are TRBV2 and TRBJ2-5; D not certain. CDR1 and CDR2 (germline): SNHLY, FYNNEI. The CDR3 length is 10 residues. V lost 8 bases and J 2 bases, leaving 3 bases between the germline ends. CDR3 residues: CASAQETQYF. Written as DNA, the CDR3 is TGTGCCAGCGCGCAAGAGACCCAGTACTTC.

This clonotype was observed many times. Since the library was made to target alpha chains, this beta chain is a stray read and its abundance is not meaningful. The V call is TRBV3-1, the J call TRBJ2-3, with 9 bases lining up with TRBD2. With 4 bases clipped from V and 4 bases from J, the junction kept 9 bases outside the gene matches. The V gene's germline CDR1 is LGHDT and CDR2 YNNKEL (reference sequence). The CDR3 sequence is 16 residues long. The CDR3 spells CASSPRGGRGSDTQYF. The CDR3 bases are TGTGCCAGCAGCCCTCGGGGCGGGAGGGGTTCAGATACGCAGTATTTT.

This clonotype has a handful of counts. As an off-target read in a library built for alpha chains, this beta chain has a frequency of little significance. The chain joins TRBV7-8 to TRBJ2-3, with D perhaps TRBD1 or TRBD2 (6 bases each). This CDR3 is 17 amino acids long. Trimming cost V 5 bases and J 0 bases, with 18 bases left between them. The germline CDR1 and CDR2 sequences are SGHVS and FQNEAQ. The CDR3: CASSPRGAGSSTDTQYF. CDR3 sequence (DNA): TGTGCCAGCAGCCCTAGGGGGGCAGGTTCTAGCACAGATACGCAGTATTTT.

Points on this clonotype: With the library built for alpha chains, this beta chain is off target and its frequency is not meaningful. V and J are TRBV6-5 and TRBJ1-2; no firm D call. Germline loops: CDR1 MNHEY, CDR2 SVGAGI. Trimming stripped 0 bases from V and 8 bases from J, with 10 bases between. The CDR3 covers 13 residues. The DNA for the CDR3 is TGTGCCAGCAGTTACTCCCCCGAACGGGGCTACACCTTC. Translating it yields CASSYSPERGYTF.

This clonotype was counted ten times or more. This beta chain is a stray read from a library made for alpha chains; its abundance is not meaningful. CDR3 DNA sequence: TGTGCCAGCTCACAGGCCCGAAACACCGGGGAGCTGTTTTTT. Translated, it gives CASSQARNTGELFF. The chain is built from TRBV18 and TRBJ2-2; D ambiguous. Germline V gives CDR1 KGHSH, CDR2 LQKENI. The CDR3 totals 14 residues. Trimming cost V 4 bases and J 2 bases, with 8 bases left between them.

The sample holds a few counts of this clonotype. For a library built for alpha chains, this beta chain is a stray read; little rests on its size. The genes are TRBV24-1 and TRBJ2-7; 9 bases map to TRBD1. The V gene's germline CDR1 is KGHDR and CDR2 SFDVKD. The V segment lost 5 bases and the J segment 4 bases; nucleotides outside the gene matches: 8. The CDR3 sequence is 15 residues long. For the CDR3, the DNA is TGTGCCACCAGTGGTTTTTACGGACAGGGGTACGAGCAGTACTTC. Its protein is CATSGFYGQGYEQYF.

This clonotype was seen ten or more times. This beta chain turned up in a library designed for alpha chains; as an off-target read, its abundance says little. In nucleotides, the CDR3 is TGTGCTAGTGGTTTGGGCAGGGGGCTGGTCGGCACAGATACGCAGTATTTT. Translating gives CASGLGRGLVGTDTQYF. The chain couples TRBV12-5 to TRBJ2-3; 8 positions agree with TRBD1. J gave up 1 base and V 1 base, and 7 bases lay outside the gene matches. The CDR3 has 17 amino acids. The V gene's germline CDR1 is LGHNT and CDR2 FRNRAP.

This clonotype has ten or more counts. This beta chain is an unintended read in a library built for alpha chains; its size means little. This chain links TRBV7-2 with TRBJ2-2; D assignment may be TRBD1 or TRBD2 (5 bases each). V lost 4 bases to trimming and J lost 3 bases, with 12 bases between them. The CDR3 has 15 amino acids. From germline, CDR1 is SGHTA and CDR2 FQGNSA. The CDR3 DNA is TGTGCCAGCAGCTCCCGGGACGGGGACACCGGGGAGCTGTTTTTT. Protein product: CASSSRDGDTGELFF.

Notes on this clonotype: Because the library targeted alpha chains, this beta chain is an off-target read whose size means little. This chain links TRBV29-1 with TRBJ2-5, with 7 bases identical to TRBD1. The germline gives CDR1 SQVTM, CDR2 ANQGSEA. This CDR3 has 13 amino acids. The trim removed 7 bases at V and 2 bases at J, leaving 7 bases unmatched. In DNA form, the CDR3 reads TGCAGCGCTGAGGGGGCAGTTCAAGAGACCCAGTACTTC. Amino acids: CSAEGAVQETQYF. The complete variable domain, with remaining parts taken from reference TRBV29-1 and TRBJ2-5, reads SAVISQKPSRDICQRGTSLTIQCQVDSQVTMMFWYRQQPGQSLTLIATANQGSEATYESGFVIDKFPISRPNLTFSTLTVSNMSPEDSSIYLCSAEGAVQETQYFGPGTRLLVL.

This clonotype showed up many times. This beta chain appears as a stray read in a library generated for alpha chains; its size is not informative. The chain recombines TRBV27 with TRBJ2-7; TRBD2 matches at 11 bases. The CDR3 is made up of 15 amino acids. Germline CDR1 MNHEY, CDR2 SMNVEV (reference sequence). J gave up 0 bases and V 5 bases, and 3 bases lay outside the gene matches. CDR3 coding DNA: TGTGCCAGCAGTCCCCTAGCGGGAGGCTCCTACGAGCAGTACTTC. Translating gives CASSPLAGGSYEQYF.

At least ten counts were recorded for this clonotype. The library was built for alpha chains, so this beta chain is an off-target read and its size means little. The chain combines TRBV20-1 with TRBJ2-1; 8 bases line up with TRBD2. V shed 5 bases, J shed 10 bases, and the junction held 16 bases outside the gene matches. CDR1 and CDR2 from the germline V gene are DFQATT and SNEGSKA (reference sequence). This CDR3 has 15 residues. In DNA form, the CDR3 reads TGCAGTGCTTCTTCCCGGACTCGGGGGGGCAGAGAGCAGTTCTTC. This encodes CSASSRTRGGREQFF.

This clonotype occurred many times. Because the library targeted alpha chains, this beta chain is an off-target read whose size means little. The chain links TRBV5-6 to TRBJ1-5; possible D gene TRBD1, 6 bases. The ends were cut back, 4 bases at V and 6 bases at J, with 17 bases in the middle. The CDR3 extends over 15 amino acids. CDR1 SGHDT and CDR2 YYEEEE come from the germline V gene. CDR3 protein: CASSRRGALGQPQHF. CDR3 bases: TGTGCCAGCAGCCGGAGGGGGGCTTTAGGTCAGCCCCAGCATTTT.

This clonotype has only a few counts. Being off target in a library aimed at alpha chains, this beta chain has a size of little meaning. The chain joins TRBV10-3 to TRBJ2-5; 7 bases line up with TRBD1. The CDR3 covers 14 residues. Germline V gene data show CDR1 as ENHRY and CDR2 as SYGVKD. Trimming took 4 bases from V and 2 from J; bases not matched to a gene: 4. CDR3 protein: CAISGGTAQETQYF. Here the CDR3 DNA reads TGTGCCATCAGTGGTGGGACAGCACAAGAGACCCAGTACTTC.

This clonotype has a handful of counts. This beta chain was picked up by a library intended for alpha chains and is off target, so its count carries little meaning. The chain carries TRBV14 and TRBJ2-5, with D maybe TRBD1 (6 bases). V was pared by 5 bases and J by 4 bases, with 20 bases between. This CDR3 contains 16 residues. Germline assignment: CDR1 SGHDN and CDR2 FVKESK. The CDR3 DNA reads as TGTGCCAGCAGCTTTGGATTAACAGGGTTTGCAGAGACCCAGTACTTC. Translating it yields CASSFGLTGFAETQYF.

Comments on this clonotype: One end of the junction does not line up with germline, which may come from a read error. Since the library was made to target alpha chains, this beta chain is a stray read and its abundance is not meaningful. J is TRBJ1-1 and V is TRBV25-1, with D hard to call. The CDR3 runs to 11 residues. The germline V gene has CDR1 MGHDK and CDR2 SYGVNS. CDR3 amino acids: CASIRNAEAFF. The DNA of the CDR3 is TGTGCCAGCATTAGGAACGCTGAAGCTTTCTTT.

Details on this clonotype: This beta chain is a stray read from a library made for alpha chains; its abundance is not meaningful. The gene calls are TRBV24-1 and TRBJ2-6; D remains unclear. V was clipped by 3 bases and J by 1 base, with 9 bases between them. CDR1 and CDR2 (germline): KGHDR, SFDVKD. The CDR3 sequence is 16 residues long. The CDR3 DNA sequence: TGTGCCACCAGTGATCCGTCGCGGTCTGGGGCCAACGTCCTGACTTTC. The encoded protein is CATSDPSRSGANVLTF.

This clonotype is labeled medium-sized. This beta chain lies outside the target of a library built for alpha chains; its clone size means little. V usage is TRBV6-6 and J usage is TRBJ1-2; D not resolved. CDR1 is MNHNY, CDR2 SVGAGI, per germline (reference sequence). Trimming took 2 bases from V and 8 from J, leaving 15 bases between them. CDR3 length: 14 amino acids. The CDR3 reads CASSYDPGPEGYTF. In nucleotides, the CDR3 is TGTGCCAGCAGTTACGATCCAGGCCCTGAGGGCTACACCTTC.

This clonotype has ten or more counts. Found in a library prepared for alpha chains, this beta chain is an off-target read, and its abundance has little meaning. The chain has TRBV6-1 and TRBJ2-1; 10 positions match TRBD1. V shed 6 bases, J shed 9 bases, and the junction held 8 bases outside the gene matches. CDR1 is MNHNS, CDR2 SASEGT, per germline. The CDR3 runs to 14 residues. The CDR3 DNA sequence: TGTGCCAGCAGCTTCCTGACAGGGGGCGGTGAGCAGTTCTTC. The encoded protein is CASSFLTGGGEQFF.

This clonotype has ten or more counts. Because the library targeted alpha chains, this beta chain is an off-target read whose size means little. The DNA of the CDR3 is TGTGCCAGCAGTTACTTTGGCGGTAACTACGAGCAGTACTTC. As protein: CASSYFGGNYEQYF. The chain is built from TRBV6-5 and TRBJ2-7, with D unclear. The CDR3 has 14 amino acids. V lost 1 base and J lost 3, with 10 bases in between. Germline V lookup: CDR1 MNHEY, CDR2 SVGAGI.

This clonotype was recorded many times. For a library built for alpha chains, this beta chain is a stray read; little rests on its size. The J gene is TRBJ1-1, the V gene TRBV5-1; a possible D gene is TRBD1 (6 bases). CDR1 is SGHRS, CDR2 YFSETQ, per germline. Deletions cut 4 bases from V and 3 bases from J, with 13 bases between. The CDR3 runs 14 residues. CDR3 sequence: CASSPGGQYTEAFF. DNA for the CDR3: TGCGCCAGCAGCCCTGGGGGACAATACACTGAAGCTTTCTTT.

Worth noting for this clonotype: The library was prepared for alpha chains; this beta chain is a stray read, so its frequency means little. The rearrangement joins TRBV27 to TRBJ1-5; TRBD1 is a possible D gene (6 bases). The germline gives CDR1 MNHEY, CDR2 SMNVEV (reference sequence). Trimming took 2 bases from V and 2 from J, leaving 10 bases between them. This CDR3 is 15 amino acids long. CDR3 sequence (DNA): TGTGCCAGCAGTTTACAGGGGCTAGGCAATCAGCCCCAGCATTTT. Translation gives CASSLQGLGNQPQHF.

This clonotype was counted between two and nine times. A library made for alpha chains picked up this beta chain off target, so its size means little. V usage is TRBV6-2 or TRBV6-3 and J usage is TRBJ2-7; 8 bases line up with TRBD1. This CDR3 is built from 14 residues. J gave up 2 bases and V 7 bases, and 7 bases lay outside the gene matches. CDR1 is MNHEY, CDR2 SVGEGT, per germline. DNA of the CDR3: TGTGCCAGCAAAAAGGAGGGACAGGCCTACGAGCAGTACTTC. This codes for CASKKEGQAYEQYF.